Following are 8 T cell receptor beta chains from one sample sequenced in a study of cytomegalovirus exposure and HLA in healthy donors. Primers for the PCR totalled 60 Vbeta and 13 Jbeta. Generated by immunoSEQ multiplex PCR, the TCRdb table keeps only in-frame clones and is missing some. The sample shows 200,000 to 250,000 clones, 77% of them seen only once. The specimen was PBMCs. The receptor source for this set is a woman aged 55-69 years in good health and CMV-seropositive.

To note about this clone: Other DNA sequences in this specimen translate into the identical CDR3. This chain uses TRBV7-9 with TRBJ1-1; tentative D call: TRBD1 (5 bases). V was clipped by 1 base and J by 5 bases, with 8 bases between them. The length of the CDR3 is 13 residues. The germline gives CDR1 SEHNR, CDR2 FQNEAQ (reference sequence). This CDR3 reads CASSLGGGTEAFF. The CDR3 coding sequence is TGTGCCAGCAGCTTAGGTGGGGGGACTGAAGCTTTCTTT.

The chain joins TRBV19 to TRBJ2-7, with 8 positions matching TRBD2. V lost 5 bases to trimming and J lost 4 bases; unmatched junction nucleotides: 7. This CDR3 comprises 14 residues. Germline V gene sequence: CDR1 LNHDA, CDR2 SQIVND (reference sequence). The CDR3 DNA is TGTGCCAGTAGTGTAAGCGGGAGTTCTTACGAGCAGTACTTC. Translated: CASSVSGSSYEQYF. The entire variable domain, with the rest obtained from reference TRBV19 and TRBJ2-7, is as follows: DGGITQSPKYLFRKEGQNVTLSCEQNLNHDAMYWYRQDPGQGLRLIYYSQIVNDFQKGDIAEGYSVSREKKESFPLTVTSAQKNPTAFYLCASSVSGSSYEQYFGPGTRLTVT.

This chain links TRBV6-5 with TRBJ2-7; 9 bases are a match to TRBD2. The CDR3 consists of 15 residues. Germline CDR1 is MNHEY and CDR2 is SVGAGI. J lost 2 bases, V lost 6 bases, and 8 bases had no gene match. The CDR3 coding sequence is TGTGCCAGCAGGCCGGGGCTAGCGGGAACCTACGAGCAGTACTTC. It encodes CASRPGLAGTYEQYF.

The rearrangement links TRBV29-1 to TRBJ2-3, with TRBD1 matching over 7 bases. J gave up 2 bases and V 7 bases, and 3 bases lay outside the gene matches. This CDR3 region has 12 residues. The germline gives CDR1 SQVTM, CDR2 ANQGSEA. DNA for the CDR3: TGCAGCGCCGGGACAGTCACAGATACGCAGTATTTT. It yields the protein CSAGTVTDTQYF.

This sequence joins TRBV18 and TRBJ2-3, with TRBD1 identical over 9 bases. Trimming removed 4 bases from V and 2 bases from J; junction bases left unmatched: 1. From germline, CDR1 is KGHSH and CDR2 LQKENI. The CDR3 spans 14 residues. CDR3 sequence: CASSRDRATDTQYF. The CDR3 coding sequence is TGTGCCAGCTCACGGGACAGGGCCACAGATACGCAGTATTTT.

This clone was seen just once. The chain links TRBV5-1 to TRBJ2-1, with 10 bases lining up with TRBD1. The CDR3 is 14 amino acids. Germline V gene data show CDR1 as SGHRS and CDR2 as YFSETQ. J lost 7 bases, V lost 4 bases, and 5 bases had no gene match. The CDR3 sequence is CASSRRDRGNEQFF. DNA for the CDR3: TGCGCCAGCAGCCGGCGGGACAGGGGAAATGAGCAGTTCTTC.

This clone came up once. The gene calls are TRBV2 and TRBJ1-1; TRBD1 is a possible D gene (5 bases). V lost 6 bases and J 6 bases, leaving 11 bases between the germline ends. The CDR3 runs to 12 residues. Germline lookup yields CDR1 SNHLY and CDR2 FYNNEI. The DNA of the CDR3 is TGTGCCAGCAGCGCCCAGGGTGCTGAAGCTTTCTTT. It encodes CASSAQGAEAFF.

The gene calls are TRBV5-1 and TRBJ1-1, with D perhaps matching TRBD1 (6 bases). Germline values: CDR1 SGHRS, CDR2 YFSETQ. The length of the CDR3 is 15 residues. Trimming stripped 3 bases from V and 4 bases from J, with 16 bases between. The CDR3 DNA is TGCGCCAGCAGCTCCAGGGGAGCGCTGGTCACTGAAGCTTTCTTT. Its protein product is CASSSRGALVTEAFF.